These 2 T cell receptor beta chains were sequenced from one sample in a study of OX40 agonist ivuxolimab in advanced cancers. Method: immunoSEQ multiplex PCR; TCRdb's copy keeps in-frame clones and lacks some. Here the sample spans 52,000 or so clones, about 85% being singletons. The sequencing used CD4+ or CD8+ T cells sorted from blood, collected in a trial of the OX40 agonist ivuxolimab. Source of these receptors: an adult with an advanced solid tumor such as melanoma, head and neck, liver or kidney cancer.

This clone is a singleton in its sample. The genes are TRBV2 and TRBJ1-5; no definite D call. The CDR3 runs to 16 residues. Deletions cut 5 bases from V and 3 bases from J, with 17 bases between. Germline V gene lookup returns CDR1 SNHLY and CDR2 FYNNEI. The CDR3 bases are TGTGCCAGCAGTATTCTCAGTGGGGAAAACAATCAGCCCCAGCATTTT. Translating it yields CASSILSGENNQPQHF.

The chain is built from TRBV5-1 and TRBJ1-1, with a tentative D call TRBD1 (5 bases). V dropped 4 bases and J dropped 4 bases, with 14 bases sitting between them. The CDR3 totals 14 residues. CDR1 is SGHRS, CDR2 YFSETQ, per germline. The CDR3 reads CASSRPREGTEAFF. The CDR3 DNA reads TGCGCCAGCAGCCGGCCCAGGGAGGGCACTGAAGCTTTCTTT.